A selection of T cell receptor beta chains follows, all from one sample in a study of blood T cells in healthy people across ages. TCRdb independently ran MiXCR on the 5' RACE reads; one entry per CDR3 protein. Of over 1,500,000 distinct CDR3 sequences listed, about two fifths are singletons. The sequencing sample was made of blood. The receptors derive from a human donor in good health. Each CDR3 is given with its conserved first and last residue. A D gene is named only where the DNA matches it firmly. Rows give clone size only sometimes, using once, few, many, or a class for an expanded clone.

clone_size | j_call | d_call | v_call | cdr3_length | cdr3_nt | cdr3_aa
NA | TRBJ2-1 | NA | TRBV7-2 | 14 | TGTGCCAGCAGCGCACAGGGTCCCCTCAATGAGCAGTTCTTC | CASSAQGPLNEQFF
few | TRBJ2-1 | NA | TRBV3-1 | 14 | TGTGCCAGCAGCCAAGACCCTAACAGCTATGAGCAGTTCTTC | CASSQDPNSYEQFF
many | TRBJ1-2 | TRBD1 | TRBV5-6 | 15 | TGTGCCAGCAGCGAGGGGACAGGACTACACTATGGCTACACCTTC | CASSEGTGLHYGYTF
NA | TRBJ2-4 | TRBD2 | TRBV10-3 | 17 | TGTGCCATCAGTGGAGGGGCTAGCGGGGATGTGGGAAACATTCAGTACTTC | CAISGGASGDVGNIQYF
NA | TRBJ1-4 | TRBD1 | TRBV20-1 | 15 | TGCAGTGCTAGAGACCCCAAGACAGGGAGTGAAAAACTGTTTTTT | CSARDPKTGSEKLFF
NA | TRBJ2-7 | NA | TRBV5-1 | 13 | TGCGCCAGCAGCTTGTTCTGGGCCTACGAGCAGTACTTC | CASSLFWAYEQYF
few | TRBJ1-2 | TRBD1 | TRBV7-2 | 15 | TGTGCCAGCAGCTTAGCGCAGGGACAGGGGAATGGCTACACCTTC | CASSLAQGQGNGYTF
NA | TRBJ1-1 | NA | TRBV6-6 | 14 | TGTGCCAGCAACCTCGGGGCTATGAACACTGAAGCTTTCTTT | CASNLGAMNTEAFF
NA | TRBJ2-6 | TRBD1 | TRBV9 | 19 | TGTGCCAGCAGCGTAAGGGTCTCGGACAGGAGCTCTGGGGCCAACGTCCTGACTTTC | CASSVRVSDRSSGANVLTF
few | TRBJ2-5 | TRBD1 | TRBV12-3/TRBV12-4 | 14 | TGTGCCAGCAGGCGACAGGGGGCCCAAGAGACCCAGTACTTC | CASRRQGAQETQYF
NA | TRBJ1-2 | NA | TRBV24-1 | 13 | TGTGCCACCAGTGACGCTGAACGTGCTAGCTACACCTTC | CATSDAERASYTF
NA | TRBJ2-5 | NA | TRBV2 | 14 | TGTGCCAGCAGTCCCGCAGGGGACCGTTGGAAGCAGTACTTC | CASSPAGDRWKQYF
few | TRBJ2-5 | NA | TRBV9 | 12 | TGTGCCAGCGGACCTTCCTATGAGACCCAGTACTTC | CASGPSYETQYF
NA | TRBJ1-2 | NA | TRBV18 | 14 | TGTGCCAGCTCACCAAATGCGGGGGAGGATGGCTACACCTTC | CASSPNAGEDGYTF
few | TRBJ2-3 | NA | TRBV6-4 | 14 | TGTGCCAGCAGTGGGACTTCCCTCACAGATACGCAGTATTTT | CASSGTSLTDTQYF
few | TRBJ2-7 | TRBD2 | TRBV12-3/TRBV12-4 | 16 | TGTGCCAGCAGTAAATCGACTAGCGGGGGGGCGTACGAGCAGTACTTC | CASSKSTSGGAYEQYF
NA | TRBJ1-5 | TRBD1 | TRBV25-1 | 15 | TGTGCCAGCAGTGGGTGGACAGGGGGCAATCAGCCCCAGCATTTT | CASSGWTGGNQPQHF
NA | TRBJ2-5 | TRBD1 | TRBV7-2 | 16 | TGTGCCAGCAACTTAGTAGGGACAGGGGGCCAAGAGACCCAGTACTTC | CASNLVGTGGQETQYF
NA | TRBJ1-4 | NA | TRBV7-9 | 15 | TGTGCCAGCAGCTTAGAGGGGGAACTTAATGAAAAACTGTTTTTT | CASSLEGELNEKLFF
few | TRBJ1-1 | NA | TRBV2 | 13 | TGTGCCAGCAGCGATTACATGTTGACTGAAGCTTTCTTT | CASSDYMLTEAFF
NA | TRBJ2-7 | NA | TRBV20-1 | 11 | TGCAGTGCTAGTAGGTGGAACGAGCAGTACTTC | CSASRWNEQYF
NA | TRBJ2-2 | TRBD2 | TRBV20-1 | 14 | TGCAGTGCTAGCCGAGGAGTAGCGGGCGGGGAGCTGTTTTTT | CSASRGVAGGELFF
few | TRBJ2-7 | NA | TRBV7-6 | 17 | TGTGCCAGCAGCTTAGAGGACCCACAGAAGTTCTCCTACGAGCAGTACTTC | CASSLEDPQKFSYEQYF
once | TRBJ2-1 | NA | TRBV28 | 16 | TGTGCCAGCAGTTTAATCTGGGGGGAGAGATTCAATGAGCAGTTCTTC | CASSLIWGERFNEQFF
NA | TRBJ2-5 | TRBD1 | TRBV13 | 15 | TGTGCCAGCAGCACAAGACAGGGATTCGGGGAGACCCAGTACTTC | CASSTRQGFGETQYF
NA | TRBJ2-3 | TRBD1 | TRBV2 | 14 | TGTGCCCCATTGGGGGACAGGGGGACAGATACGCAGTATTTT | CAPLGDRGTDTQYF
NA | TRBJ1-5 | NA | TRBV24-1 | 18 | TGTGCCACCAGTGAAGGGATCGTCGGCCAGGGTCGCAATCAGCCCCAGCATTTT | CATSEGIVGQGRNQPQHF
few | TRBJ1-1 | NA | TRBV4-1 | 15 | TGCGCCAGCAGCCAAGAACGGACCATGAACACTGAAGCTTTCTTT | CASSQERTMNTEAFF
NA | TRBJ2-7 | NA | TRBV7-2 | 12 | TGTGCCAGCAACTTAGAAGGGGGAAGGCAGTACTTC | CASNLEGGRQYF
few | TRBJ1-2 | TRBD1 | TRBV7-9 | 14 | TGTGCCAGCAGCTCCCGGGACAGCCCGGGGGGCTACACCTTC | CASSSRDSPGGYTF
NA | TRBJ1-1 | NA | TRBV7-7 | 13 | TGTGCTAGCAGCTTCCGCCAGTACACTGAAGCTTTCTTT | CASSFRQYTEAFF
NA | TRBJ2-1 | NA | TRBV4-2 | 17 | TGTGCCAGCAGCCAAGAGTTGGGGGGGGCCCCCTACAATGAGCAGTTCTTC | CASSQELGGAPYNEQFF
few | TRBJ2-1 | TRBD2 | TRBV11-1 | 14 | TGTGCCAGCAGCCCCCGGGGACTAGTGGATGAGCAGTTCTTC | CASSPRGLVDEQFF
NA | TRBJ2-5 | NA | TRBV6-5 | 13 | TGTGCCAGCCGCTCGGCGCAAGAAGAGACCCAGTACTTC | CASRSAQEETQYF
many | TRBJ1-2 | NA | TRBV20-1 | 16 | TGCAGTGCTAGAGAACTAGGGCAGTCTTCTAACTATGGCTACACCTTC | CSARELGQSSNYGYTF
NA | TRBJ2-7 | TRBD2 | TRBV12-3/TRBV12-4 | 13 | TGTGCCAGCACCATAGCGGGATCCTACGAGCAGTACTTC | CASTIAGSYEQYF
few | TRBJ2-7 | NA | TRBV20-1 | 12 | TGCAGTGCTAGGGTTGGTGGGAGCGAGCAGTACTTC | CSARVGGSEQYF
few | TRBJ1-2 | NA | TRBV2 | 14 | TGTGCCAGCAGTGAACCAGGGACCAACTATGGCTACACCTTC | CASSEPGTNYGYTF
many | TRBJ2-1 | NA | TRBV7-8 | 13 | TGTGCCAGCAGCTTAGTTCCCGCTGGCGAGCAGTTCTTC | CASSLVPAGEQFF
few | TRBJ1-1 | NA | TRBV20-1 | 11 | TGCAGTGCTAGTCGGGGCGCTGAAGCTTTCTTT | CSASRGAEAFF
NA | TRBJ2-7 | NA | TRBV27 | 11 | TGTGCCAGCAGTGTCTACAATGAGCAGTACTTC | CASSVYNEQYF
NA | TRBJ1-2 | NA | TRBV27 | 13 | TGTGCCAACAGTTTCACAGCAAACTATGGCTACACCTTC | CANSFTANYGYTF
NA | TRBJ1-1 | NA | TRBV7-2 | 15 | TGTGCCAGCAGCACTAATCTGCACAGGAACACTGAAGCTTTCTTT | CASSTNLHRNTEAFF
NA | TRBJ2-4 | NA | TRBV29-1 | 11 | TGCAGCGTTGATGGTGGAAAGGGGCAGTACTTC | CSVDGGKGQYF
few | TRBJ2-7 | NA | TRBV7-6 | 14 | TGTGCCGGCAGCGGACAGTTAGAGTCCTACGAGCAGTACTTC | CAGSGQLESYEQYF
NA | TRBJ1-4 | TRBD1 | TRBV4-3 | 13 | TGCGCCAGCAGCCAAGTAGGGGGCGGGAAACTGTTTTTT | CASSQVGGGKLFF
many | TRBJ2-6 | NA | TRBV6-5 | 12 | TGTGCCAGCTCAGACGCTACCAACGTCCTGACTTTC | CASSDATNVLTF